These 12 T cell receptor beta chains share one sample of origin, sequenced in a study of shared clonotypes between healthy human individuals. Some clones are missing from TCRdb's copy, which holds only in-frame ones; the method was immunoSEQ multiplex PCR. This table holds about 530,000 clones, 95% to 97% found once. Sequenced: naive CD4+ T cells sorted from blood. The subset was: CD45RA+ positively selected. Receptors were obtained from a young woman in good health.

The chain employs TRBV5-1 and TRBJ1-4; 8 bases align to TRBD1. CDR1 is SGHRS and CDR2 is YFSETQ in the germline V gene. V shed 4 bases, J shed 8 bases, and the junction held 13 bases outside the gene matches. The CDR3 is 16 amino acids. DNA of the CDR3: TGCGCCAGCAGCACGGACAGGGCCTCATCCGGCGAAAAACTGTTTTTT. Its translation: CASSTDRASSGEKLFF.

The rearrangement uses TRBV11-2 and TRBJ2-2; D not certain. CDR3 length: 12 residues. CDR1 and CDR2 (germline): SGHAT, FQNNGV. V lost 5 bases and J 6 bases, leaving 7 bases between the germline ends. The CDR3 DNA reads as TGTGCCAGCAGCCTATTTCCCGGGGAGCTGTTTTTT. It is translated as CASSLFPGELFF.

J is TRBJ2-7 and V is TRBV4-2, with 10 positions matching TRBD1. The germline V gene has CDR1 LGHNA and CDR2 YNFKEQ. The length of the CDR3 is 21 residues. Trimming took 0 bases from V and 4 from J; bases not matched to a gene: 21. CDR3 coding DNA: TGTGCCAGCAGCCAAGATGTATTCGGGACAGGGGTGATAGCGGGAACGTACGAGCAGTACTTC. Translated: CASSQDVFGTGVIAGTYEQYF.

V is TRBV6-1 and J is TRBJ2-1; D is unresolved. CDR3 length: 12 residues. From germline, CDR1 is MNHNS and CDR2 SASEGT. V shed 7 bases and J shed 3 bases, with 7 bases lying between them. CDR3 DNA: TGTGCCAGCACTAAGGACTACAATGAGCAGTTCTTC. This gives the protein CASTKDYNEQFF.

The chain links TRBV7-9 to TRBJ1-6; D gene unclear. CDR3 size: 15 residues. V shed 2 bases and J shed 5 bases, with 10 bases lying between them. From germline, CDR1 is SEHNR and CDR2 FQNEAQ (reference sequence). CDR3 region: CASSLYGLNNSPLHF. For the CDR3, the DNA is TGTGCCAGCAGCTTATACGGGCTGAATAATTCACCCCTCCACTTT.

The rearrangement uses TRBV2 and TRBJ2-2; perhaps TRBD2 as D (6 bases). The V gene lost 3 bases and the J gene lost 4 bases, with 9 bases spanning the gap. This CDR3 is built from 14 residues. Germline CDR1 and CDR2: SNHLY and FYNNEI. CDR3 region: CASSDNGGTGELFF. CDR3 DNA sequence: TGTGCCAGCAGTGATAACGGGGGCACCGGGGAGCTGTTTTTT.

The chain couples TRBV7-2 to TRBJ2-3; D unclear. Germline values: CDR1 SGHTA, CDR2 FQGNSA. Trimming left V 0 bases short and J 0 bases short, with 4 bases between. The CDR3 length is 14 residues. This chain's CDR3 is CASSLATSTDTQYF. The CDR3 DNA sequence: TGTGCCAGCAGCTTAGCCACCAGCACAGATACGCAGTATTTT.

This chain uses TRBV19 with TRBJ2-1, with a weak D call TRBD1 (6 bases). This CDR3 spans 15 amino acids. Germline V gives CDR1 LNHDA, CDR2 SQIVND (reference sequence). Trimming took 6 bases from V and 0 from J, leaving 12 bases between them. CDR3: CASSTDRSSYNEQFF. The CDR3 region has the DNA TGTGCCAGTAGCACCGACAGGAGCTCCTACAATGAGCAGTTCTTC.

The rearrangement uses TRBV5-1 and TRBJ2-5, with D possibly matching TRBD2 (6 bases). The CDR3 extends over 14 amino acids. V dropped 0 bases and J dropped 2 bases, with 8 bases sitting between them. The germline V gene encodes CDR1 SGHRS and CDR2 YFSETQ. CDR3 protein: CASSLVAAQETQYF. In nucleotides, the CDR3 is TGCGCCAGCAGCTTGGTAGCGGCTCAAGAGACCCAGTACTTC.

J is TRBJ1-2 and V is TRBV28; 9 bases agree with TRBD1. The CDR3 length is 13 residues. The germline gives CDR1 MDHEN, CDR2 SYDVKM. V shed 6 bases, J shed 8 bases, and the junction held 7 bases outside the gene matches. The CDR3 bases are TGTGCCAGCAGACTCCGGACAGGGGAGGGCTACACCTTC. Amino acids: CASRLRTGEGYTF.

A word on this clone: At one of its ends the junction is not consistent with the germline gene, which may arise from a read error. This chain uses TRBV5-1 with TRBJ1-1; TRBD1 matches at 7 bases. CDR1 is SGHRS and CDR2 is YFSETQ in the germline V gene. The CDR3 has 12 amino acids. The CDR3 DNA reads TGCGCCAGCAGCTTACAATCTGGGACAGACTACTTT. Protein product: CASSLQSGTDYF. Together with reference TRBV5-1 and TRBJ1-1, the CDR3 gives the full variable domain: KAGVTQTPRYLIKTRGQQVTLSCSPISGHRSVSWYQQTPGQGLQFLFEYFSETQRNKGNFPGRFSGRQFSNSRSEMNVSTLELGDSALYLCASSLQSGTDYFGQGTRLTVV.

This sequence joins TRBV7-9 and TRBJ2-7; TRBD2 aligns across 8 bases. V shed 2 bases and J 0 bases; nucleotides not matched to a gene: 3. Germline loops: CDR1 SEHNR, CDR2 FQNEAQ (reference sequence). The CDR3 is 15 amino acids. The CDR3 is CASSLSGTSSYEQYF. Written as DNA, the CDR3 is TGTGCCAGCAGCTTAAGCGGGACTAGCTCCTACGAGCAGTACTTC.